The clone carrying this TCR beta chain has more than one count but fewer than ten. Antigen specificity is unknown. The CDR3 consists of 16 residues. The V segment lost 5 bases and the J segment 2 bases; nucleotides outside the gene matches: 11. The germline CDR1 and CDR2 sequences are DFQATT and SNEGSKA (reference sequence). TCRdb passed the 5' RACE reads through MiXCR, listing each CDR3 protein once. The data hold roughly 280,000 distinct CDR3 sequences, with 15% to 20% observed a single time. This entry is derived from a study of T-cell memory formation after mild COVID-19. Findings of the study overall: Pre-infection memory carried some responding clones, suggesting that cross-reactive memory joined.

The chain uses TRBV20-1 and TRBJ2-2; 7 nucleotides align to TRBD2. The sequence derives from a man between 18 and 35 years old who had mild COVID-19 (a few samples of this study predate the infection). Cell type and time point are not known. The specimen was PBMCs or a T cell subset sorted from them (not recorded which). In DNA, the CDR3 is TGCAGTGCTTCTCCCCCCCTAGCGGTTAACACCGGGGAGCTGTTTTTT. Amino acid sequence: CSASPPLAVNTGELFF.